This is a list of T cell receptor beta chains from one sample in a study of T cell changes during pregnancy in multiple sclerosis. Sequencing was performed with immunoSEQ multiplex PCR; in TCRdb, only in-frame clones are kept and a portion is missing. The table has 60,000 to 75,000 clones, around nine tenths seen once; the top ten hold about 0.88%. The sample was peripheral blood, taken before pregnancy. These receptors all come from a female donor with multiple sclerosis, enrolled in a pregnancy study. Each CDR3 is given with its conserved first and last residue. The D gene is left open where the match is weak. Expanded clones get a size class; other rows say once, few or many, or leave the size out.

D gene	J gene	clone size	V gene	CDR3 protein	CDR3 DNA
TRBD1	TRBJ1-6	-	TRBV16	CASSQEMGQGFYNSPLHF	TGTGCCAGCAGCCAAGAAATGGGACAGGGTTTCTATAATTCACCCCTCCACTTT
-	TRBJ1-5	-	TRBV6-4	CASSGEVGQPQHF	TGTGCCAGCAGTGGGGAGGTCGGACAGCCCCAGCATTTT
-	TRBJ2-7	-	TRBV6-1	CASSERQRSSYEQYF	TGTGCCAGCAGTGAAAGACAGAGAAGCTCCTACGAGCAGTACTTC
-	TRBJ2-7	-	TRBV20-1	CSATRAGEQYF	TGCAGTGCGACGAGGGCCGGCGAGCAGTACTTC
TRBD1	TRBJ1-5	few	TRBV23-1	CARWQGALGQPQHF	TGCGCCAGGTGGCAGGGGGCATTGGGTCAGCCCCAGCATTTT
TRBD2	TRBJ2-1	-	TRBV11-1	CASSLRTSGGREQFF	TGTGCCAGCAGCTTACGGACTAGCGGGGGGAGGGAGCAGTTCTTC
-	TRBJ2-1	-	TRBV7-3	CASSLGGGDEQFF	TGTGCCAGCAGCTTAGGAGGAGGCGATGAGCAGTTCTTC
-	TRBJ1-2	-	TRBV18	CASSQISRLTNYGYTF	TGTGCCAGCTCACAGATTTCCCGACTGACTAACTATGGCTACACCTTC
-	TRBJ1-6	-	TRBV11-3	CASSSVRGNSPLHF	TGTGCCAGCAGCTCCGTCCGGGGGAATTCACCCCTCCACTTT
-	TRBJ2-7	-	TRBV7-6	CASSLGQTSYEQYF	TGTGCCAGCAGCTTAGGACAGACCTCCTACGAGCAGTACTTC
-	TRBJ2-1	once	TRBV5-1	CASSPREKAGLNEQFF	TGCGCCAGCAGCCCACGAGAAAAAGCGGGCCTTAATGAGCAGTTCTTC
TRBD1	TRBJ2-7	-	TRBV19	CASSPPGQVREQYF	TGTGCCAGTAGTCCCCCGGGACAGGTAAGGGAGCAGTACTTC
-	TRBJ1-6	-	TRBV30	CAWKVTWESPLHF	TGTGCCTGGAAGGTGACATGGGAGTCACCCCTCCACTTT
TRBD1	TRBJ1-5	-	TRBV19	CASSSTGGGGYSNQPQHF	TGTGCCAGTAGTTCGACAGGGGGAGGAGGATATAGCAATCAGCCCCAGCATTTT
-	TRBJ2-1	-	TRBV30	CAWSVGSRLVGNEQFF	TGTGCCTGGAGTGTGGGATCTCGACTAGTAGGCAATGAGCAGTTCTTC
TRBD1	TRBJ2-2	-	TRBV19	CASRDRVNTGELFF	TGTGCCAGTCGGGACAGGGTTAACACCGGGGAGCTGTTTTTT
-	TRBJ2-2	-	TRBV18	CASSRGQINTGELFF	TGTGCCAGCTCACGGGGACAAATAAACACCGGGGAGCTGTTTTTT
-	TRBJ2-5	-	TRBV7-8	CASSPGTSTTETQYF	TGTGCCAGCAGCCCGGGGACTTCTACGACAGAGACCCAGTACTTC
TRBD2	TRBJ2-5	-	TRBV27	CASSLSAGGFLETQYF	TGTGCCAGCAGTTTATCAGCGGGGGGGTTCCTGGAGACCCAGTACTTC
-	TRBJ1-2	-	TRBV7-3	CASSPPIGTAAGYTF	TGTGCCAGCAGCCCACCCATAGGCACAGCGGCTGGCTACACCTTC
-	TRBJ2-7	few	TRBV7-9	CASSLGWGQATYEQYF	TGTGCCAGCAGCTTAGGGTGGGGGCAGGCGACCTACGAGCAGTACTTC
-	TRBJ2-7	once	TRBV19	CASSMDFYYEQYF	TGTGCCAGTAGTATGGACTTCTACTACGAGCAGTACTTC
TRBD2	TRBJ2-7	-	TRBV19	CASSLPGLGDYEQYF	TGTGCCAGTAGTTTGCCGGGACTAGGAGACTACGAGCAGTACTTC
-	TRBJ1-1	few	TRBV30	CAGGGGTEAFF	TGTGCCGGAGGGGGGGGGACTGAAGCTTTCTTT
-	TRBJ2-7	-	TRBV9	CASSVTDLPLEQYF	TGTGCCAGCAGCGTGACAGACCTCCCTCTCGAGCAGTACTTC
-	TRBJ1-4	-	TRBV6-5	CASSYNRGDYRKLFF	TGTGCCAGCAGTTACAATCGGGGAGATTATAGAAAACTGTTTTTT
TRBD2	TRBJ2-1	-	TRBV14	CASSQGLAGYNEQFF	TGTGCCAGCAGCCAAGGACTAGCGGGATACAATGAGCAGTTCTTC
TRBD1	TRBJ1-5	-	TRBV19	CASSIRTGSFKPQHF	TGTGCCAGTAGTATAAGGACAGGGAGCTTTAAGCCCCAGCATTTT
-	TRBJ1-2	-	TRBV7-9	CASSLVTAYGYTF	TGTGCCAGCAGCTTAGTCACAGCCTATGGCTACACCTTC
-	TRBJ2-7	-	TRBV7-8	CASSYTGRLDSFYEQYF	TGTGCCAGCAGCTACACCGGCAGGCTGGACAGTTTCTACGAGCAGTACTTC
TRBD1	TRBJ2-4	-	TRBV4-1	CASSQDSGTGGNIQYF	TGCGCCAGCAGCCAAGACTCCGGGACAGGGGGCAACATTCAGTACTTC
-	TRBJ2-2	once	TRBV7-9	CASSLTVGELFF	TGTGCCAGCAGCTTAACAGTCGGGGAGCTGTTTTTT
-	TRBJ2-1	once	TRBV5-4	CASSLVQGPYNEQFF	TGTGCCAGCAGCTTGGTACAGGGTCCATACAATGAGCAGTTCTTC
TRBD1	TRBJ1-5	-	TRBV2	CASTEQGALGQPQHF	TGTGCCAGCACCGAACAGGGGGCGCTGGGTCAGCCCCAGCATTTT
-	TRBJ1-2	-	TRBV6-6	CASSPSGQGDYGYTF	TGTGCCAGCAGCCCCTCAGGTCAGGGTGACTATGGCTACACCTTC
-	TRBJ2-3	-	TRBV4-1	CASSQDSARDTQYF	TGCGCCAGCAGCCAAGATTCAGCCAGGGATACGCAGTATTTT
-	TRBJ1-2	-	TRBV30	CAWSVWITGPPCYTF	TGTGCCTGGAGTGTTTGGATCACAGGACCTCCGTGCTACACCTTC
-	TRBJ2-3	-	TRBV19	CARLLIVTDTQYF	TGTGCCAGGTTACTCATAGTCACAGATACGCAGTATTTT
TRBD2	TRBJ2-3	-	TRBV4-2	CASSPRAGTSGGAVVDTQYF	TGTGCCAGCAGCCCGAGGGCCGGGACTAGCGGGGGGGCCGTGGTAGATACGCAGTATTTT
-	TRBJ2-1	once	TRBV11-2	CASSLGTVVNEQFF	TGTGCCAGCAGCTTAGGGACAGTAGTAAATGAGCAGTTCTTC
TRBD1	TRBJ1-1	-	TRBV29-1	CSVKGQGARAEAFF	TGCAGCGTTAAGGGACAGGGGGCTCGAGCTGAAGCTTTCTTT
TRBD1	TRBJ1-6	-	TRBV5-1	CASSHRPGQGSNSPLHF	TGCGCCAGCAGCCACAGACCGGGACAGGGATCAAATTCACCCCTCCACTTT
TRBD1	TRBJ1-6	-	TRBV19	CASSSRTGPSSYNSPLHF	TGTGCCAGTAGTTCCAGGACAGGCCCCAGCTCCTATAATTCACCCCTCCACTTT
-	TRBJ2-1	-	TRBV5-1	CASSIGTGLNEQFF	TGCGCCAGCAGCATAGGGACTGGGCTAAATGAGCAGTTCTTC
TRBD1	TRBJ2-7	-	TRBV6-5	CASSRGQGDYEQYF	TGTGCCAGCAGCAGGGGTCAGGGGGACTACGAGCAGTACTTC
TRBD2	TRBJ2-3	-	TRBV6-5	CATTRGSGGADTQYF	TGTGCCACGACCCGGGGAAGCGGGGGGGCGGATACGCAGTATTTT
-	TRBJ1-4	-	TRBV6-4	CASSEDTESEKLFF	TGTGCCAGCAGTGAGGACACAGAGAGTGAAAAACTGTTTTTT
TRBD1	TRBJ1-1	-	TRBV27	CASSPLRDRNPLNTEAFF	TGTGCCAGCAGTCCACTCCGGGACAGGAACCCGCTGAACACTGAAGCTTTCTTT
-	TRBJ1-6	-	TRBV18	CASSPSDWENSPLHF	TGTGCCAGCTCACCCTCGGACTGGGAAAATTCACCCCTCCACTTT
-	TRBJ1-5	-	TRBV7-2	CASSWRHTDQPQHF	TGTGCCAGCAGCTGGCGACATACTGATCAGCCCCAGCATTTT
-	TRBJ1-1	once	TRBV2	CASSVARENTEAFF	TGTGCCAGCAGTGTAGCACGGGAGAACACTGAAGCTTTCTTT
-	TRBJ2-1	-	TRBV18	CASSLDSSSYNEQFF	TGTGCCAGCTCTCTCGACAGCTCCTCCTACAATGAGCAGTTCTTC
TRBD2	TRBJ2-3	-	TRBV7-7	CASSSQSGTNQYF	TGTGCTAGCAGCTCCCAATCCGGGACTAATCAGTATTTT
-	TRBJ2-1	-	TRBV7-9	CASRRLSYNEQFF	TGTGCCAGCCGCAGGCTTTCCTACAATGAGCAGTTCTTC
TRBD2	TRBJ2-5	once	TRBV4-2	CASSPEGGSGGLETQYF	TGTGCCAGCAGCCCTGAAGGGGGTAGCGGGGGGCTGGAGACCCAGTACTTC